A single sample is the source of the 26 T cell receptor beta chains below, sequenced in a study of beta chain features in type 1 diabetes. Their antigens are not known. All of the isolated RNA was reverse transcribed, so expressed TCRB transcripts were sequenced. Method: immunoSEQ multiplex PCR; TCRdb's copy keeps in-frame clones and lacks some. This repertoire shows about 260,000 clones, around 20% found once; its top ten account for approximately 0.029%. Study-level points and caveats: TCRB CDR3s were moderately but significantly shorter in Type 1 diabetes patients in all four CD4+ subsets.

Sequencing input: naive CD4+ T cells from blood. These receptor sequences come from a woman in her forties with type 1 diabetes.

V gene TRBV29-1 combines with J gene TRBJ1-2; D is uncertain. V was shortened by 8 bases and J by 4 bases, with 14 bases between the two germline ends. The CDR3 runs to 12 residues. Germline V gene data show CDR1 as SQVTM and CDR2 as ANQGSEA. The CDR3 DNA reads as TGCAGCCGATCTAGTTGTGGCTATGGCTACACCTTC. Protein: CSRSSCGYGYTF.

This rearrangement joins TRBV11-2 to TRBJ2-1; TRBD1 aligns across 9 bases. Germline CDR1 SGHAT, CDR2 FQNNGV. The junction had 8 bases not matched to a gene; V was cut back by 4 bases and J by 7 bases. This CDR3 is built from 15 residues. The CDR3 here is CASSWADRGSNEQFF. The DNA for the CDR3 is TGTGCCAGCAGCTGGGCAGACAGGGGGAGTAATGAGCAGTTCTTC.

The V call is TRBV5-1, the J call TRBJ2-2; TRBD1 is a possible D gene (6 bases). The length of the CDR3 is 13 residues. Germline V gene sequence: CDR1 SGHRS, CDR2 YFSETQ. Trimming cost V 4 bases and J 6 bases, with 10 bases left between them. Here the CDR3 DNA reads TGCGCCAGCAGCATGGACAGTTCCGGGGAGCTGTTTTTT. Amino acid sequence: CASSMDSSGELFF.

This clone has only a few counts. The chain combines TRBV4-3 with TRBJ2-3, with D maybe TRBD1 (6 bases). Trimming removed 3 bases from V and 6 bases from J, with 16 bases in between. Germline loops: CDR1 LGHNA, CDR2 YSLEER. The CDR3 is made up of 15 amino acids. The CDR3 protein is CASSQRQDSMDTQYF. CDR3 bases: TGCGCCAGCAGCCAGAGACAGGATTCAATGGATACGCAGTATTTT.

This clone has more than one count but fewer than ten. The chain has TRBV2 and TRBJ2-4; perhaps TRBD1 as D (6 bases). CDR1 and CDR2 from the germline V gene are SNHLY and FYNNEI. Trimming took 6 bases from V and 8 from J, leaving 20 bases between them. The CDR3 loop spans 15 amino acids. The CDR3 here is CASSPLGQKSDIQYF. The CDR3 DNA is TGTGCCAGCAGCCCCCTAGGACAGAAGTCAGACATTCAGTACTTC.

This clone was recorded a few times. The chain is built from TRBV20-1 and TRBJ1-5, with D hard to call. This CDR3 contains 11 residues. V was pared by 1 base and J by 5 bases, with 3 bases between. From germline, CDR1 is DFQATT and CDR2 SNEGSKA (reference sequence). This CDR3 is CSARADQPQHF. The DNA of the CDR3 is TGCAGTGCTAGAGCAGATCAGCCCCAGCATTTT.

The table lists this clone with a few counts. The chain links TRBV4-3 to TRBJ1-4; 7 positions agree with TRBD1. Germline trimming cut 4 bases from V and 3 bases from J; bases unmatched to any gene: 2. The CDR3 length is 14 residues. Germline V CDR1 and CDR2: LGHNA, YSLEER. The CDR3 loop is CASSLGQPNEKLFF. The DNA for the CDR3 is TGCGCCAGCAGCCTGGGACAGCCTAATGAAAAACTGTTTTTT.

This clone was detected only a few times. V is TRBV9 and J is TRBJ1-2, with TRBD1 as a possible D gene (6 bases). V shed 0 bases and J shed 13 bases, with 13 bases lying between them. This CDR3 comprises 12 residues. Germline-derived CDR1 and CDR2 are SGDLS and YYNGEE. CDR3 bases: TGTGCCAGCAGCGTAGAGGGGGGGCCCATCACCTTC. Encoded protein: CASSVEGGPITF.

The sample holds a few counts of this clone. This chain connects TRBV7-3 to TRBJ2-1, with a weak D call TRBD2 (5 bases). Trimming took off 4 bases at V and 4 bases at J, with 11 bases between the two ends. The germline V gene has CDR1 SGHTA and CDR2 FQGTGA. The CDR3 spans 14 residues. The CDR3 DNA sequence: TGTGCCAGCAGCTATACTAGGGAATACAATGAGCAGTTCTTC. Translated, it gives CASSYTREYNEQFF.

The CDR3 region has the DNA TGTGCCTGGAGTGTCGGGAGCTCTGGAAACACCATATATTTT. It is translated as CAWSVGSSGNTIYF. The chain employs TRBV30 and TRBJ1-3; D unclear. Trimming cost V 0 bases and J 0 bases, with 6 bases left between them. Germline V gene lookup returns CDR1 GTSNPN and CDR2 SVGIG (reference sequence). The CDR3 totals 14 residues. Complete variable domain (other parts from reference TRBV30 and TRBJ1-3): SQTIHQWPATLVQPVGSPLSLECTVEGTSNPNLYWYRQAAGRGLQLLFYSVGIGQISSEVPQNLSASRPQDRQFILSSKKLLLSDSGFYLCAWSVGSSGNTIYFGEGSWLTVV.

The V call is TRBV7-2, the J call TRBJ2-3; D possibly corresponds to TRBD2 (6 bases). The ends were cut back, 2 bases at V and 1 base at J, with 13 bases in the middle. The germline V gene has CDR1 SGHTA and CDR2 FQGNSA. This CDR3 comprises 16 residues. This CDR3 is CASSLSWRGGTDTQYF. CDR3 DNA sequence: TGTGCCAGCAGCTTAAGCTGGCGGGGCGGCACAGATACGCAGTATTTT.

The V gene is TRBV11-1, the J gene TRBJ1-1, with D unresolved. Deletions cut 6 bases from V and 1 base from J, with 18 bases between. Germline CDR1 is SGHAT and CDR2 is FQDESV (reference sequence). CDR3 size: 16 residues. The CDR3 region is CASSFGRGMRNTEAFF. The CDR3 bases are TGTGCCAGCAGTTTTGGGCGGGGTATGCGGAACACTGAAGCTTTCTTT.

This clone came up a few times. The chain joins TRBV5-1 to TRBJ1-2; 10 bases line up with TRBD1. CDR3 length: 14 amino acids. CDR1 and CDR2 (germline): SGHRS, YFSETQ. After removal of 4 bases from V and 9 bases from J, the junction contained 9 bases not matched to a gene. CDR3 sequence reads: CASSPGTGDLSYTF. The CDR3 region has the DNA TGCGCCAGCAGCCCGGGGACAGGGGATCTCAGCTACACCTTC.

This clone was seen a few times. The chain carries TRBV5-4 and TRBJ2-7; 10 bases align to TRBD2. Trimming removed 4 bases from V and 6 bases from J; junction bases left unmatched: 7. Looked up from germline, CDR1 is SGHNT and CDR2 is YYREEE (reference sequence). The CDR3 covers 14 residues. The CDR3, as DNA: TGTGCCAGCAGCCACGGACTAGCGGAAAGCGAGCAGTACTTC. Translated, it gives CASSHGLAESEQYF.

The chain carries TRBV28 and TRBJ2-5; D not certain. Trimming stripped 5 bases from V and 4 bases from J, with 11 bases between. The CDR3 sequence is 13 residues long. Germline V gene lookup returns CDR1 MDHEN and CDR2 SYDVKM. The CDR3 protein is CASSTVPRETQYF. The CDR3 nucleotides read TGTGCCAGCAGTACAGTACCAAGAGAGACCCAGTACTTC.

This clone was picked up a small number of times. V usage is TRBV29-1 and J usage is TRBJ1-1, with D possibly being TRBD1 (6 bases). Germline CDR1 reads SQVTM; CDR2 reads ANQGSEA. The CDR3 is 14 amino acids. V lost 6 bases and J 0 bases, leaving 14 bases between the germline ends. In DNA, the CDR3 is TGCAGCGTGACAAGGACAGCGGTGAACACTGAAGCTTTCTTT. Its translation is CSVTRTAVNTEAFF.

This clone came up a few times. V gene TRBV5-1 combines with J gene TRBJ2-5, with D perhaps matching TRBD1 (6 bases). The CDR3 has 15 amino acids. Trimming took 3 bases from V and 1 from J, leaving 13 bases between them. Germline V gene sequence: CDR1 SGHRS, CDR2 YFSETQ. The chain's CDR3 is CASSYLQGVQETQYF. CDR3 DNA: TGCGCCAGCAGCTACCTACAGGGAGTCCAAGAGACCCAGTACTTC.

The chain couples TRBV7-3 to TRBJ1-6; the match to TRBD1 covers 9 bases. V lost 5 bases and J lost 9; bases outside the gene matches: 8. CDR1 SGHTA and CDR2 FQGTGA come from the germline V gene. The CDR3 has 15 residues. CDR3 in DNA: TGTGCCAGCAGCGCGACCGGGACAGGGAGTTCACCCCTCCACTTT. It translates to CASSATGTGSSPLHF.

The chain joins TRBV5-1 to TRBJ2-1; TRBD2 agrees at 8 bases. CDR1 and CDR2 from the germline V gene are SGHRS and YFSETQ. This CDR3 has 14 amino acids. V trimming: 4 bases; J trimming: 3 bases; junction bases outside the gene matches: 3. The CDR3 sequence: CASSAGTSYNEQFF. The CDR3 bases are TGCGCCAGCAGCGCAGGGACTAGCTACAATGAGCAGTTCTTC.

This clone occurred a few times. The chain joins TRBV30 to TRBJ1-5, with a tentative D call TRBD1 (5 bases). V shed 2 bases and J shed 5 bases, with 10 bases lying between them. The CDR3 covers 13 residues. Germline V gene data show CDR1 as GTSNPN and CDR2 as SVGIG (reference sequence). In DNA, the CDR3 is TGTGCCTGGAGTAAGCAGGGTGATCAGCCCCAGCATTTT. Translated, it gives CAWSKQGDQPQHF.

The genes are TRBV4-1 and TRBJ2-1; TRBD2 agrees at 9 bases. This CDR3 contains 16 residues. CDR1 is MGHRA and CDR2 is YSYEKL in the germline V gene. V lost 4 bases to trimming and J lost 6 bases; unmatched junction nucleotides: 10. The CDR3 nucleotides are TGCGCCAGCAGCCCCCCCAGGGCGGGAGGGGGCAATGAGCAGTTCTTC. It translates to CASSPPRAGGGNEQFF.

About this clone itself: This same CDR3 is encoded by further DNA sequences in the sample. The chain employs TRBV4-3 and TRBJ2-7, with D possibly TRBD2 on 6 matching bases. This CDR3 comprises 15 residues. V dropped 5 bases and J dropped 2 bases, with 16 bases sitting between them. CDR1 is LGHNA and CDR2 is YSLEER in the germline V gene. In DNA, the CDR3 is TGCGCCAGCAGCTTTTTACGCGGGACGGCCTACGAGCAGTACTTC. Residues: CASSFLRGTAYEQYF.

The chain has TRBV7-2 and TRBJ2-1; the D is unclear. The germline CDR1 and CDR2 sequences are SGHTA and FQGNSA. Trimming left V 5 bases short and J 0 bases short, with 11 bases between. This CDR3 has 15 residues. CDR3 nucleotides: TGTGCCAGCAGCCCCTACTCTGGCTCCTACAATGAGCAGTTCTTC. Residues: CASSPYSGSYNEQFF.

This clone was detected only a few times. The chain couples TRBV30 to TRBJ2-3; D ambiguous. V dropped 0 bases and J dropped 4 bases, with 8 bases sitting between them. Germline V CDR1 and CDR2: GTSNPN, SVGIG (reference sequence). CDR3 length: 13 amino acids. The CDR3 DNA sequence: TGTGCCTGGAGTGTCCTCGGTGCAGATACGCAGTATTTT. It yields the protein CAWSVLGADTQYF. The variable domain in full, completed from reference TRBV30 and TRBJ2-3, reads SQTIHQWPATLVQPVGSPLSLECTVEGTSNPNLYWYRQAAGRGLQLLFYSVGIGQISSEVPQNLSASRPQDRQFILSSKKLLLSDSGFYLCAWSVLGADTQYFGPGTRLTVL.

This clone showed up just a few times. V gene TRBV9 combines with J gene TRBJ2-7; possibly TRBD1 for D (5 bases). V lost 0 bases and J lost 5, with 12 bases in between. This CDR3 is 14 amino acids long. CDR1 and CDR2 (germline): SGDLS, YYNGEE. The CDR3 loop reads CASSVASGPNEQYF. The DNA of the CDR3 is TGTGCCAGCAGCGTAGCCTCAGGGCCCAACGAGCAGTACTTC.

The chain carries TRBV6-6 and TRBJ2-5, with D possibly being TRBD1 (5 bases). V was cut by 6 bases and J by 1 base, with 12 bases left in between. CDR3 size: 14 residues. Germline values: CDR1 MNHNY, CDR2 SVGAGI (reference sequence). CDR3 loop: CASSQRGAQETQYF. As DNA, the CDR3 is TGTGCCAGCAGCCAAAGGGGTGCCCAAGAGACCCAGTACTTC.